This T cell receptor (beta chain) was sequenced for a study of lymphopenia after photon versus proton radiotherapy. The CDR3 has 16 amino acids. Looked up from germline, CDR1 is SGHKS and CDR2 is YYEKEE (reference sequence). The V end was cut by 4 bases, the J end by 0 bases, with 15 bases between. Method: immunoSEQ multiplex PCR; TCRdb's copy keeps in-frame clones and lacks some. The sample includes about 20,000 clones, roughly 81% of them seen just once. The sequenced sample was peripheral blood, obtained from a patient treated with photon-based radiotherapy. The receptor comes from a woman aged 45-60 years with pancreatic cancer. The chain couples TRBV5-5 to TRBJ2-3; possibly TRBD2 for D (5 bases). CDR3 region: CASSPDVGISTDTQYF. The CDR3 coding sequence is TGTGCCAGCAGCCCGGACGTCGGGATTAGCACAGATACGCAGTATTTT.